The sequence of this TCR beta chain was determined in a study of early T cells in non-severe SARS-CoV-2 infection. The wider study: Sequencing input comprised bulk RNA from unsorted whole blood; chain pairing was not available. Whole-study findings and limits: The VDJdb matching leaned toward anti-spike CD8 responses and overlooked private and CD4 specificities.

The CDR3 has 15 residues. Per the germline V gene, CDR1 is MNHNS and CDR2 is SASEGT. The V end lost 6 bases, the J end lost 0 bases, and 14 bases lay between the germline ends. Attached unique molecular identifiers marked individual cDNA molecules. TCRdb reprocessed the 5' RACE reads via MiXCR and lists one record per CDR3 protein. The sample holds roughly 69,000 distinct CDR3 sequences, more than 7% seen once. About this clonotype: Its antigen remains unidentified.

The J gene is TRBJ1-2, the V gene TRBV6-1; TRBD1 might be the D (6 bases). The source of this sequence is an adult who was a healthcare worker with PCR-confirmed SARS-CoV-2 infection or an uninfected control (not recorded which). Material: whole blood, obtained at baseline. For the CDR3, the DNA is TGTGCCAGCAGCCGAAGGGGGGATTCTAACTATGGCTACACCTTC. This gives the protein CASSRRGDSNYGYTF.